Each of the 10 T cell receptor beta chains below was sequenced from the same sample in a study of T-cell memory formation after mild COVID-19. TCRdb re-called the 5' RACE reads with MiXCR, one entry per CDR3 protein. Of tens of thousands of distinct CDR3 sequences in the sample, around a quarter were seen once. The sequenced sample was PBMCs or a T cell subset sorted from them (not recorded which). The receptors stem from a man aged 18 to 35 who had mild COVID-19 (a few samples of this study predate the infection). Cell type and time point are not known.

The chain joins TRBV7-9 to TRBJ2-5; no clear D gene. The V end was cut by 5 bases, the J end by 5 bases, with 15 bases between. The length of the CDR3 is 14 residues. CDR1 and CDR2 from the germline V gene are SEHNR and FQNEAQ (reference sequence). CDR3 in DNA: TGTGCCAGCAGCCTCCCGCGGAGTGGGGAGACCCAGTACTTC. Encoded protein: CASSLPRSGETQYF.

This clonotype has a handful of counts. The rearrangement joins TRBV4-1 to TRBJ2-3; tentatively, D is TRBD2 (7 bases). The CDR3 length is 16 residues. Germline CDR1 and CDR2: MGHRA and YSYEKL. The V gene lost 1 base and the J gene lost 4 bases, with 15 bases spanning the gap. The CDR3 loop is CASSQGRGGWADTQYF. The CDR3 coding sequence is TGCGCCAGCAGCCAAGGAAGGGGGGGCTGGGCAGATACGCAGTATTTT.

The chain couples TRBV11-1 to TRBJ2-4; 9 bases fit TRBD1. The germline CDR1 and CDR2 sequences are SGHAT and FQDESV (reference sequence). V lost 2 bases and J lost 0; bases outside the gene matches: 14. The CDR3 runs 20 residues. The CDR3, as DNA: TGTGCCAGCAGCTTATACATTTCGGGACAGGGTCCTCTAGCCAAAAACATTCAGTACTTC. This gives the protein CASSLYISGQGPLAKNIQYF. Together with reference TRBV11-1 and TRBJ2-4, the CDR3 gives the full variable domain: EAEVAQSPRYKITEKSQAVAFWCDPISGHATLYWYRQILGQGPELLVQFQDESVVDDSQLPKDRFSAERLKGVDSTLKIQPAELGDSAMYLCASSLYISGQGPLAKNIQYFGAGTRLSVL.

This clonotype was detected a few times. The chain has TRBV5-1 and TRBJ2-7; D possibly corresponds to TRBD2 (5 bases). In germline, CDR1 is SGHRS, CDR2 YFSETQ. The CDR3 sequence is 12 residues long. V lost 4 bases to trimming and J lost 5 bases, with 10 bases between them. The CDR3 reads CASSPSGNEQYF. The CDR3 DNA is TGCGCCAGCAGCCCCTCGGGGAACGAGCAGTACTTC. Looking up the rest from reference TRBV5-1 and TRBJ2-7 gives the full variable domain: KAGVTQTPRYLIKTRGQQVTLSCSPISGHRSVSWYQQTPGQGLQFLFEYFSETQRNKGNFPGRFSGRQFSNSRSEMNVSTLELGDSALYLCASSPSGNEQYFGPGTRLTVT.

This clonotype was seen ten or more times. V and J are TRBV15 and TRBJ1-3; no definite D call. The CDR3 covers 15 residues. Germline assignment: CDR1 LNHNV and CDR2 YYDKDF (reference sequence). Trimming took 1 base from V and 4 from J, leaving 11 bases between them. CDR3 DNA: TGTGCCACCAGCAGAGTTTTCGGGGAAGGAAACACCATATATTTT. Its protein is CATSRVFGEGNTIYF. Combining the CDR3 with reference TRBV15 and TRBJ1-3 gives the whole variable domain DAMVIQNPRYQVTQFGKPVTLSCSQTLNHNVMYWYQQKSSQAPKLLFHYYDKDFNNEADTPDNFQSRRPNTSFCFLDIRSPGLGDTAMYLCATSRVFGEGNTIYFGEGSWLTVV.

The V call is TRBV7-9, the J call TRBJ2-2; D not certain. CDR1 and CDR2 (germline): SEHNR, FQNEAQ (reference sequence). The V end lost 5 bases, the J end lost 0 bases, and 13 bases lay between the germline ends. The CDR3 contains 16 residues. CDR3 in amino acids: CASSTLVLSNTGELFF. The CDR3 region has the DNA TGTGCCAGCAGCACCCTAGTCCTCTCGAACACCGGGGAGCTGTTTTTT.

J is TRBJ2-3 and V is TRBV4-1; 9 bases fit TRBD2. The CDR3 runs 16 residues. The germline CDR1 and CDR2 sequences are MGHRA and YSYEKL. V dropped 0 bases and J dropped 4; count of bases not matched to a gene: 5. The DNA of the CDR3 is TGCGCCAGCAGCCAAGAGGAGAGCGGGGGGCCAGATACGCAGTATTTT. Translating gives CASSQEESGGPDTQYF.

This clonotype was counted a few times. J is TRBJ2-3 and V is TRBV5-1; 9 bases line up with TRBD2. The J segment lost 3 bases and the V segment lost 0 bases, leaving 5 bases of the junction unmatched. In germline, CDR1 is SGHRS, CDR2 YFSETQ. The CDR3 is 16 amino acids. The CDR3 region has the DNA TGCGCCAGCAGCTTGGGGCGGGGGGGCCGTACAGATACGCAGTATTTT. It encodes CASSLGRGGRTDTQYF.

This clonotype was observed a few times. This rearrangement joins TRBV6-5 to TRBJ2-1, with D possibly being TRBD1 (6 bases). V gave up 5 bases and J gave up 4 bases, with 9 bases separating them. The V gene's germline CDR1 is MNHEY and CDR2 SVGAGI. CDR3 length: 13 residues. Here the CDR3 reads CASSQDSYNEQFF. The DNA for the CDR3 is TGTGCCAGCAGTCAGGACAGTTACAATGAGCAGTTCTTC.

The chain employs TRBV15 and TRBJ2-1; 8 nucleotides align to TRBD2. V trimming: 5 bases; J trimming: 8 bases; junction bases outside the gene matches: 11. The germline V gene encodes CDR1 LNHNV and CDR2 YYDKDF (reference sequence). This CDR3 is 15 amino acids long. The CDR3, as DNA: TGTGCCACCAGCCGGGGGGGTGGGCATAAGTATGAGCAGTTCTTC. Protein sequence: CATSRGGGHKYEQFF.